This T cell receptor (beta chain) was retrieved from a study of T cells in localized non-small cell lung cancer. Assay: immunoSEQ multiplex PCR; the TCRdb copy retains only in-frame clones and omits some. The repertoire consists of over 40,000 clones, with about nine tenths occurring once and the leading ten covering roughly 2.7%. The CDR3 contains 14 residues. With 0 bases removed from V and 4 bases from J, the gap between germline ends came to 8 bases. Germline-derived CDR1 and CDR2 are SGHTA and FQGTGA. Overall study findings and caveats: Maximal T cell clonality occurred in uninvolved adjacent lung, with tumor ranking below it. Because only a single region of the tumor was sequenced, heterogeneity remains possible. Of the top 100 tumor clones, median roughly 55 were in adjacent lung, some 30 among its top 100. Blood T cell density predicted longer survival; adjacent-lung clonality, shorter.

About this clone itself: Antigen specificity is unknown.

The genes are TRBV7-3 and TRBJ2-3; tentatively, D is TRBD2 (6 bases). The sequence was collected from a female donor aged 60 or older with stage I squamous cell lung carcinoma. The sequences come from peripheral blood, collected before any cancer treatment. This CDR3 is CASSLTGSPDTQYF. In nucleotides, the CDR3 is TGTGCCAGCAGCTTAACCGGGAGCCCAGATACGCAGTATTTT.